Given below is one T cell receptor (beta chain) in context. The clone's antigen remains unknown. Base qualities are not provided; no much larger clone lies one nucleotide away. With the immunoSEQ assay, which is a bias-controlled multiplex PCR relying on V- and J-specific primers, TCR beta CDR3 regions were amplified from genomic DNA. In a second PCR step, the CDR3 amplicons were tagged with a proprietary barcode plus Illumina adapter sequences. CDR3 libraries were sequenced on an Illumina MiSeq instrument. On the study's bioinformatics: immunoSEQ Analyzer 3.0 was used for export and quality control, with R Bioconductor and Immunarch used for downstream analyses. Only productive rearrangements in the normalized downsampled data set were used to calculate repertoire metrics. Pathologically expanded clonotypes were defined as those larger than 5 templates in the normalized cohort. Repertoire diversity was measured with the Inverse Simpson Index. To capture all clonotypes, CMV-specificity analyses were performed on the non-normalized data set. In its TCRdb copy, this immuneACCESS table keeps in-frame sequences only and misses some clones. Where compared with another copy, unresolved V genes explain less than half of these, and the others have no known cause. That table supplies the V and J calls and clone size; D and trimming were determined from the DNA. The sample yields 29,000 or so clones; about three quarters were counted once. The top ten clones comprise around 7% of the sample.

Based on the germline V gene, the CDR1 and CDR2 sequences are SGHTA and FQGNSA. The CDR3 covers 13 residues, taking in both the cysteine and the phenylalanine. Just the 39-base CDR3 DNA is kept, in frame starting at base 1. V is cut by 5 bases and J by 10 bases, and the space between the germline ends is 12 bases. The data stem from a study of T cell clonotyping in hematopoietic cell transplantation (dated by TCRdb to the early 2020s). Background for the entire study: Recipient samples taken before transplant were collected after cytoreduction. In the study, 140 or so blood samples were gathered from 40 or so consecutive transplant recipients and their related donors. Patients were recruited between September 2015 and 2017 and followed until September 2020 or death. The paper as a whole reports these results and caveats: Broader TCR repertoire diversity after transplant was predicted by Inverse Simpson Index values from donors and from recipients before transplant. After transplant, TCR diversity in recipients dropped, and pathologically expanded clonotypes climbed progressively between day 30 and day 180. Only a small fraction of recipient repertoires overlapped donor repertoires, with over 97% appearing de novo at the given depth. Sample size was limited, and cells were not sorted, so CD4 and CD8 repertoire contributions could not be separated.

The sample's time point label, decoded: recipient sample about 28 days before transplant, after cytoreduction. Blood samples were obtained from recipients approximately 28 days before transplant and at days 30, 100 and 180 after transplant. Using Nuclei Lysis Solution, genomic DNA was extracted from unfractionated peripheral blood mononuclear cells that were either fresh or cryopreserved. The receptor comes from a woman aged 25-40 years with chronic myeloid leukemia. Some clones in this sample may be carry-over from other donors' samples. The material sequenced was peripheral blood mononuclear cells, taken before stem cell transplant. The chain couples TRBV7-2 to TRBJ1-6; the D gene is perhaps TRBD1, on 5 matching bases. The CDR3 region has the sequence CASSAGSSSPLHF. The DNA is TGTGCCAGCAGCGCAGGGAGCTCATCACCCCTCCACTTT. The entire variable domain, with the stretches around the CDR3 drawn from the reference TRBV7-2 and TRBJ1-6 proteins, is GAGVSQSPSNKVTEKGKDVELRCDPISGHTALYWYRQSLGQGLEFLIYFQGNSAPDKSGLPSDRFSAERTGGSVSTLTIQRTQQEDSAVYLCASSAGSSSPLHFGNGTRLTVT.